This T cell receptor beta chain appears in the sequencing data of a study of T cells after yellow fever vaccination. Template-switching 5'RACE yielded the TCR cDNA; a universal primer site and UMIs were added in the process. Each CDR3 protein gets one entry after TCRdb re-called the 5' RACE reads with MiXCR. Of 200,000 to 300,000 distinct CDR3 sequences listed, 13% were seen once; the top ten hold about 0.51%. Comments on this clonotype: The antigen remains unidentified.

Overall study findings and caveats: Overall, a small share of clonotypes was seen in both CD4 and CD8 compartments. It was a weaker secondary response, yet one that peaked faster, at day 5 versus 15. Subsequent booster samples again held most clones from primary vaccination (96% CD4, roughly 88% CD8).

The sequencing used CD4+ T cells sorted from PBMCs, collected 45 days after the yellow fever booster vaccination. The TCR comes from a man under 40 who received the YFV17D yellow fever vaccine.

The CDR3 reads CSGRGQPNTEAFF. Written as DNA, the CDR3 is TGCAGTGGTAGGGGACAGCCGAACACTGAAGCTTTCTTT. The V and J genes are TRBV20-1 and TRBJ1-1, with 7 bases identical to TRBD1. After removal of 7 bases from V and 1 base from J, the junction contained 6 bases not matched to a gene. This CDR3 contains 13 residues. The germline V gene has CDR1 DFQATT and CDR2 SNEGSKA (reference sequence).